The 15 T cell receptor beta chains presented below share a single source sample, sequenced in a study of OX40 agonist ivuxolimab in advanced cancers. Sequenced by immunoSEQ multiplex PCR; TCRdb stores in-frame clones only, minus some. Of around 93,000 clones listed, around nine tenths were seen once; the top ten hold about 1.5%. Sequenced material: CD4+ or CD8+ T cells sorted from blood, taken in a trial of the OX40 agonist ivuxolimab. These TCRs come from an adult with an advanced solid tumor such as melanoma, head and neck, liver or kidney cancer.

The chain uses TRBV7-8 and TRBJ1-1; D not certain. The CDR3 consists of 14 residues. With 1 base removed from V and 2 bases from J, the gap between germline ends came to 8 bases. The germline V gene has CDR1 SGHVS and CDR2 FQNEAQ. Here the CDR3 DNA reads TGTGCCAGCAGCTTAGTTAGTGGAAACACTGAAGCTTTCTTT. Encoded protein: CASSLVSGNTEAFF.

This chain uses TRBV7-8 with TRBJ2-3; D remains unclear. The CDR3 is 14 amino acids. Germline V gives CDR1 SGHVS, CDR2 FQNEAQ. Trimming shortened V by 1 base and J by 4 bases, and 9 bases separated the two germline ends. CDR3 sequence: CASSLGRRPDTQYF. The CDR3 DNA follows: TGTGCCAGCAGCTTAGGTCGCAGACCAGATACGCAGTATTTT.

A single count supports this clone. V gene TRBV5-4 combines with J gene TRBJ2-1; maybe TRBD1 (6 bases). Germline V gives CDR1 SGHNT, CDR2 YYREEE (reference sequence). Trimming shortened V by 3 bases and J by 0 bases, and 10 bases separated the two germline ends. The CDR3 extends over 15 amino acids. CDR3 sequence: CASSSSTGSYNEQFF. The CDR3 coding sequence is TGTGCCAGCAGCTCGTCGACAGGCTCCTACAATGAGCAGTTCTTC. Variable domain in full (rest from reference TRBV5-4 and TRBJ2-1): ETGVTQSPTHLIKTRGQQVTLRCSSQSGHNTVSWYQQALGQGPQFIFQYYREEENGRGNFPPRFSGLQFPNYSSELNVNALELDDSALYLCASSSSTGSYNEQFFGPGTRLTVL.

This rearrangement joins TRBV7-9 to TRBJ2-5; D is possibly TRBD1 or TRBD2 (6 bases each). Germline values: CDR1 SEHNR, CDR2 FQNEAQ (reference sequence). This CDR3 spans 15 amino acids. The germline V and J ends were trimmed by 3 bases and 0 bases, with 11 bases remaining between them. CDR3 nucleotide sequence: TGTGCCAGCAGCTTGGGGGGCGCGAACCAAGAGACCCAGTACTTC. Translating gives CASSLGGANQETQYF.

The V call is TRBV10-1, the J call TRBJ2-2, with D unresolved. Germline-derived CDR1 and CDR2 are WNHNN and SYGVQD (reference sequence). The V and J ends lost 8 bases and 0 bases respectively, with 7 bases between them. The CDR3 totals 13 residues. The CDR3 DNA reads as TGCGCCAGCTCCGACACGAACACCGGGGAGCTGTTTTTT. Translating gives CASSDTNTGELFF.

The CDR3 protein is CASKPGPYEQYF. In nucleotides, the CDR3 is TGTGCCAGCAAGCCAGGTCCCTACGAGCAGTACTTC. V gene TRBV6-5 combines with J gene TRBJ2-7; D is unclear. The germline V and J ends were trimmed by 7 bases and 2 bases, with 9 bases remaining between them. The CDR3 sequence is 12 residues long. Germline assignment: CDR1 MNHEY and CDR2 SVGAGI.

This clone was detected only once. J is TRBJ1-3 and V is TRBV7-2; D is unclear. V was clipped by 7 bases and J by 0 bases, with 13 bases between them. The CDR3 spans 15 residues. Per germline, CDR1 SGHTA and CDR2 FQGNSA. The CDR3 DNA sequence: TGTGCCAGCACCATGAGAGGCCCCTCTGGAAACACCATATATTTT. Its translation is CASTMRGPSGNTIYF.

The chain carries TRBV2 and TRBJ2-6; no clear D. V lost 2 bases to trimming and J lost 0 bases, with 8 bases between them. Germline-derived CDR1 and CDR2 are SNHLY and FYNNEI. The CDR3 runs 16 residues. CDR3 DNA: TGTGCCAGCAGTGAACTAGGCCCCTCTGGGGCCAACGTCCTGACTTTC. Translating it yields CASSELGPSGANVLTF.

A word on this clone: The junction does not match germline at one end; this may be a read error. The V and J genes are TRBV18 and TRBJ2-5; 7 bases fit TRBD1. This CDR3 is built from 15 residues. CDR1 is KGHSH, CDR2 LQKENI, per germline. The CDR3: CASSPPTGYQGTQYF. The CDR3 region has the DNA TGTGCCAGCTCACCCCCGACAGGGTACCAAGGGACCCAGTACTTC. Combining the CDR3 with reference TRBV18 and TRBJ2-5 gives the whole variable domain NAGVMQNPRHLVRRRGQEARLRCSPMKGHSHVYWYRQLPEEGLKFMVYLQKENIIDESGMPKERFSAEFPKEGPSILRIQQVVRGDSAAYFCASSPPTGYQGTQYFGPGTRLLVL.

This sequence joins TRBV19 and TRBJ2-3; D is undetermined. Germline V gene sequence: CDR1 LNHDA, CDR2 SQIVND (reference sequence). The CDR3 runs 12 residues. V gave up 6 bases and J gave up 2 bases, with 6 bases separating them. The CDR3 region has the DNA TGTGCCAGTAGACAGTTCACAGATACGCAGTATTTT. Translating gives CASRQFTDTQYF.

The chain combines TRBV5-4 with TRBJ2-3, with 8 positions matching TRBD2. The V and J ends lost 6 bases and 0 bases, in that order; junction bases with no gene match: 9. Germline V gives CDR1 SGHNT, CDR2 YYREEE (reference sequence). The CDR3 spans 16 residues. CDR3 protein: CASTLWRGASTDTQYF. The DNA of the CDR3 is TGTGCCAGCACCCTGTGGCGGGGGGCTAGCACAGATACGCAGTATTTT.

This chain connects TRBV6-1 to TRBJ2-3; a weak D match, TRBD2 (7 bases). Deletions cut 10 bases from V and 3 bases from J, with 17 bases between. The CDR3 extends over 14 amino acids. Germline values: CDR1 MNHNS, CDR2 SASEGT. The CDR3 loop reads CATERGGETDTQYF. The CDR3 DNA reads TGTGCCACCGAGAGGGGGGGGGAAACAGATACGCAGTATTTT.

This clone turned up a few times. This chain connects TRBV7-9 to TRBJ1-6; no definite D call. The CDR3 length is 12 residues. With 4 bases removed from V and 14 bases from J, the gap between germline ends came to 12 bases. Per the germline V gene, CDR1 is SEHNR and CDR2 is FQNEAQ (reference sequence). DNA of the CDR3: TGTGCCAGCAGCTCGGAGCCTGTGGCCCTCCACTTT. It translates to CASSSEPVALHF.

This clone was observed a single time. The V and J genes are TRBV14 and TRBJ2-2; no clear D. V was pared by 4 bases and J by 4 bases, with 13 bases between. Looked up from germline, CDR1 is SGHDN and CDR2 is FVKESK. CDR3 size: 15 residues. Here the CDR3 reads CASSPLPGSTGELFF. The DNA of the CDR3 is TGTGCCAGCAGCCCCCTCCCCGGTTCCACCGGGGAGCTGTTTTTT.

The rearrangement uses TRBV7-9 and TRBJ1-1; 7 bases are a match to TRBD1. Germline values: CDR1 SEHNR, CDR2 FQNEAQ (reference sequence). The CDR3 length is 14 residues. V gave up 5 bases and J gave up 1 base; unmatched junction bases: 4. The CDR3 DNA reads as TGTGCCAGCAGCCCTAGACAGGGGAACACTGAAGCTTTCTTT. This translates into CASSPRQGNTEAFF. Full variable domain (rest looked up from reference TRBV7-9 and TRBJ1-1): DTGVSQNPRHKITKRGQNVTFRCDPISEHNRLYWYRQTLGQGPEFLTYFQNEAQLEKSRLLSDRFSAERPKGSFSTLEIQRTEQGDSAMYLCASSPRQGNTEAFFGQGTRLTVV.